This T cell receptor (beta chain) was profiled in a study of radiotherapy plus CTLA-4 blockade in lung cancer. Study information: Among enrolled patients, roughly 20% responded and about 30% achieved disease control.

Using immunoSEQ multiplex PCR, the repertoire was profiled, and TCRdb retains in-frame clones only, with some absent. The sample has roughly 110,000 clones, approximately 81% seen once. Study conclusions and caveats: Early blood T cell clone dynamics, with interferon-beta, were reported to best predict response. An expansion of tumor-derived TCR clones occurred in blood after radiotherapy plus ipilimumab.

On this clone: The antigen is unknown.

V was shortened by 0 bases and J by 2 bases, with 10 bases between the two germline ends. Germline CDR1 reads LGHNA; CDR2 reads YSLEER. The CDR3 spans 15 residues. The sequences come from peripheral blood, collected from a patient treated with radiotherapy plus ipilimumab. This clonotype was obtained from a human donor with non-small cell lung cancer that progressed on radiotherapy plus ipilimumab. Some clones in this sample may be carry-over from other donors' samples. The chain combines TRBV4-3 with TRBJ1-2; D is unclear. CDR3 nucleotides: TGCGCCAGCAGCCAAGAGGCACAGCAGAACTATGGCTACACCTTC. Translating it yields CASSQEAQQNYGYTF.